Detailed here is one T cell receptor beta chain. Germline V gene data show CDR1 as KGHSH and CDR2 as LQKENI. The CDR3 loop spans 15 amino acids. J was trimmed by 0 bases and V by 0 bases; bases with no gene match: 1. It was during active infection that Seattle patients were enrolled and then longitudinally followed. These data come from a study of blood T cell repertoires in COVID-19. Study as a whole: Samples came from the United States, Italy and Spain, spanning acute and convalescent COVID-19. PBMCs, B-cell-depleted T cells, or T cells provided the cDNA or gDNA that made up the material.

Here immunoSEQ multiplex PCR was the method, and the copy in TCRdb shows in-frame clones only, minus some. The sample has 200,000 to 250,000 clones, around 86% seen once. The chain carries TRBV18 and TRBJ2-5; 7 bases agree with TRBD1. What was sequenced was peripheral blood. The origin of this receptor is an elderly woman with COVID-19, enrolled during active disease. In DNA form, the CDR3 reads TGTGCCAGCTCACCACCGGGACAGTACCAAGAGACCCAGTACTTC. This sequence encodes CASSPPGQYQETQYF.